Below, 8 T cell receptor beta chains from the same sample are listed, as sequenced in a study of graft-versus-host responses after intestinal transplantation. These receptors have no identified antigens. Repertoires were generated with immunoSEQ multiplex PCR, while TCRdb's copy carries only in-frame clones and drops some. The sample yields under 95,000 clones, around 92% seen once. The sample here was unstimulated CD8+ T cells sorted from spleen or lymph node cells, taken before intestinal transplant. The receptors stem from a human donor who received an intestinal transplant.

The chain is built from TRBV19 and TRBJ2-1, with D tentatively TRBD2 (5 bases). Trimming stripped 4 bases from V and 4 bases from J, with 20 bases between. Germline CDR1 LNHDA, CDR2 SQIVND (reference sequence). The CDR3 has 17 amino acids. CDR3 sequence reads: CASSTSPSRRLYNEQFF. CDR3 nucleotide sequence: TGTGCCAGTAGTACCTCACCTAGCCGAAGGCTTTACAATGAGCAGTTCTTC.

The genes are TRBV6-5 and TRBJ2-3; maybe TRBD1 (5 bases). V was pared by 2 bases and J by 6 bases, with 12 bases between. The CDR3 is 14 residues long. CDR1 and CDR2 (germline): MNHEY, SVGAGI. CDR3 residues: CASSYADIPDTQYF. In DNA form, the CDR3 reads TGTGCCAGCAGTTACGCGGACATCCCGGATACGCAGTATTTT.

This chain uses TRBV30 with TRBJ1-1, with no clear D. Germline CDR1 and CDR2: GTSNPN and SVGIG (reference sequence). The CDR3 spans 12 residues. The V and J ends lost 3 bases and 6 bases respectively, with 11 bases between them. The CDR3 here is CAWSLPTPEAFF. In DNA form, the CDR3 reads TGTGCCTGGAGCCTACCGACACCTGAAGCTTTCTTT.

The rearrangement links TRBV27 to TRBJ1-5; D possibly corresponds to TRBD1 (5 bases). Germline V lookup: CDR1 MNHEY, CDR2 SMNVEV (reference sequence). With 6 bases removed from V and 1 base from J, the gap between germline ends came to 13 bases. The CDR3 has 15 residues. CDR3 coding DNA: TGTGCCAGCAGGCCAGACAGTCTGAGCAATCAGCCCCAGCATTTT. Translating gives CASRPDSLSNQPQHF.

This chain joins TRBV6-1 and TRBJ2-3; tentative D call: TRBD2 (5 bases). V was trimmed by 7 bases and J by 2 bases, leaving 13 bases between them. Germline CDR1 and CDR2: MNHNS and SASEGT. The CDR3 length is 14 residues. DNA for the CDR3: TGTGCCAGCACTCCCGGCGGGCCCACAGATACGCAGTATTTT. Amino acids: CASTPGGPTDTQYF.

This chain joins TRBV5-4 and TRBJ2-3, with D maybe TRBD2 (7 bases). The CDR3 totals 16 residues. The germline CDR1 and CDR2 sequences are SGHNT and YYREEE (reference sequence). With 5 bases removed from V and 4 bases from J, the gap between germline ends came to 20 bases. DNA of the CDR3: TGTGCCAGCAGATTTGTGGGGGGGGGCGTCCCAGATACGCAGTATTTT. This encodes CASRFVGGGVPDTQYF.

CDR3 DNA: TGTGCCTGGAGTGTCCAAGGGGTAGGAGAAGCTTTCTTT. Translating it yields CAWSVQGVGEAFF. This chain links TRBV30 with TRBJ1-1; D possibly corresponds to TRBD1 (5 bases). Trimming stripped 0 bases from V and 8 bases from J, with 13 bases between. Germline CDR1 reads GTSNPN; CDR2 reads SVGIG (reference sequence). The CDR3 has 13 amino acids.

The rearrangement uses TRBV15 and TRBJ1-1; 8 bases fit TRBD1. J gave up 0 bases and V 0 bases, and 15 bases lay outside the gene matches. The germline CDR1 and CDR2 sequences are LNHNV and YYDKDF (reference sequence). This CDR3 spans 20 amino acids. This chain's CDR3 is CATSRDTGTGTLRMNTEAFF. The CDR3 nucleotides read TGTGCCACCAGCAGAGACACCGGGACAGGCACCTTACGGATGAACACTGAAGCTTTCTTT.